Below, 15 T cell receptor beta chains from the same sample are listed, as sequenced in a study of vaccination effects on CD4 cells after COVID-19. These receptors' targets are unknown. Using immunoSEQ multiplex PCR, the repertoire was profiled, and TCRdb retains in-frame clones only, with some absent. The sample has around 62,000 clones; about 67% are singletons. Investigators separated out CD4+ T cells once approximately 10 days of culture had passed. Participants got two doses of BNT162b2 or mRNA-1273 vaccine. The source was CD4+ T cells from PBMCs cultured without peptide, collected after COVID-19 vaccination. The source of these receptors is a human donor who received a COVID-19 vaccine.

This clone was counted only a few times. The chain uses TRBV6-1 and TRBJ2-7, with D unresolved. Germline V gene lookup returns CDR1 MNHNS and CDR2 SASEGT. V lost 3 bases and J 0 bases, leaving 6 bases between the germline ends. This CDR3 comprises 13 residues. In DNA, the CDR3 is TGTGCCAGCAGTGACAGGAGCTCCTACGAGCAGTACGTC. Translating gives CASSDRSSYEQYV.

This chain uses TRBV6-2 or TRBV6-3 with TRBJ2-1, with a tentative D call TRBD1 (5 bases). Trimming took 4 bases from V and 6 from J, leaving 10 bases between them. Looked up from germline, CDR1 is MNHEY and CDR2 is SVGEGT. The CDR3 is made up of 13 amino acids. This CDR3 is CASSSIGANEQFF. The CDR3 DNA follows: TGTGCCAGCAGTTCGATTGGGGCCAATGAGCAGTTCTTC.

The chain employs TRBV18 and TRBJ1-6, with 8 bases fitting TRBD1. V shed 8 bases and J 0 bases; nucleotides not matched to a gene: 9. The V gene's germline CDR1 is KGHSH and CDR2 LQKENI. The CDR3 covers 17 residues. DNA for the CDR3: TGTGCCAGCACCGACAGGGGACCAACCTCCTATAATTCACCCCTCCACTTT. Translating it yields CASTDRGPTSYNSPLHF.

The chain has TRBV5-1 and TRBJ2-1; D call uncertain. With 0 bases removed from V and 5 bases from J, the gap between germline ends came to 12 bases. The CDR3 is 15 residues long. Germline-derived CDR1 and CDR2 are SGHRS and YFSETQ. CDR3 residues: CASSLAELGNNEQFF. CDR3 in DNA: TGCGCCAGCAGCTTGGCGGAATTGGGGAACAATGAGCAGTTCTTC.

The chain uses TRBV5-6 and TRBJ2-5; D might be TRBD2 (6 bases). The CDR3 consists of 15 residues. Trimming left V 1 base short and J 2 bases short, with 12 bases between. Germline V gene sequence: CDR1 SGHDT, CDR2 YYEEEE. The CDR3 here is CASSLTGGPQETQYF. In nucleotides, the CDR3 is TGTGCCAGCAGCTTGACCGGGGGTCCTCAAGAGACCCAGTACTTC.

The chain has TRBV7-2 and TRBJ2-3; D is unresolved. Trimming cost V 1 base and J 0 bases, with 11 bases left between them. This CDR3 region has 16 residues. Germline values: CDR1 SGHTA, CDR2 FQGNSA. For the CDR3, the DNA is TGTGCCAGCAGCTTAGGTGGTGGGTGGAGCACAGATACGCAGTATTTT. Residues: CASSLGGGWSTDTQYF. Based on the CDR3 plus reference TRBV7-2 and TRBJ2-3, the full variable domain is GAGVSQSPSNKVTEKGKDVELRCDPISGHTALYWYRQSLGQGLEFLIYFQGNSAPDKSGLPSDRFSAERTGGSVSTLTIQRTQQEDSAVYLCASSLGGGWSTDTQYFGPGTRLTVL.

The chain uses TRBV5-4 and TRBJ2-5; the D gene is possibly TRBD2 (5 bases). The ends were cut back, 4 bases at V and 5 bases at J, with 21 bases in the middle. Looked up from germline, CDR1 is SGHNT and CDR2 is YYREEE (reference sequence). This CDR3 contains 16 residues. CDR3 sequence: CASSILSHGGTETQYF. The CDR3 DNA sequence: TGTGCCAGCAGCATACTGAGCCATGGAGGTACGGAGACCCAGTACTTC.

V and J are TRBV3-1 (or the pseudogene TRBV3-2) and TRBJ2-5; no clear D. The germline V and J ends were trimmed by 1 base and 6 bases, with 3 bases remaining between them. The CDR3 has 11 amino acids. Germline CDR1 reads LGHDT; CDR2 reads YNNKEL (reference sequence). The CDR3 coding sequence is TGTGCCAGCAGCCAAGCCAAGACCCAGTACTTC. It yields the protein CASSQAKTQYF.

The J gene is TRBJ1-4, the V gene TRBV14; no reliable D call. CDR1 and CDR2 (germline): SGHDN, FVKESK. The CDR3 totals 16 residues. The V end lost 2 bases, the J end lost 7 bases, and 17 bases lay between the germline ends. The CDR3 region is CASSQNPGVEAEKLFF. In DNA form, the CDR3 reads TGTGCCAGCAGCCAAAACCCCGGCGTGGAGGCTGAAAAACTGTTTTTT.

The chain uses TRBV28 and TRBJ1-2; no definite D call. CDR1 is MDHEN and CDR2 is SYDVKM in the germline V gene. Trimming shortened V by 4 bases and J by 2 bases, and 5 bases separated the two germline ends. The CDR3 has 12 amino acids. CDR3 DNA sequence: TGTGCCAGCAGTTCTACAAACTATGGCTACACCTTC. Translation gives CASSSTNYGYTF.

V usage is TRBV9 and J usage is TRBJ1-6, with D unclear. The CDR3 consists of 15 residues. Trimming left V 1 base short and J 10 bases short, with 15 bases between. The germline V gene encodes CDR1 SGDLS and CDR2 YYNGEE. The CDR3 is CASSVSSGRESPLHF. Written as DNA, the CDR3 is TGTGCCAGCAGCGTATCCTCGGGGAGGGAATCACCCCTCCACTTT.

There are a few counts of this clone. The CDR3 loop is CASSFTGTDLNSPLHF. The CDR3 nucleotides are TGCGCCAGCAGCTTCACCGGGACGGACCTCAATTCACCCCTCCACTTT. This chain uses TRBV5-1 with TRBJ1-6, with D perhaps matching TRBD1 (5 bases). Germline CDR1 and CDR2: SGHRS and YFSETQ. V was trimmed by 2 bases and J by 7 bases, leaving 16 bases between them. This CDR3 comprises 16 residues.

The chain has TRBV11-3 and TRBJ2-3, with unresolved D. Trimming shortened V by 1 base and J by 1 base, and 12 bases separated the two germline ends. Germline CDR1 SGHNT, CDR2 YENEEA. CDR3 length: 16 amino acids. CDR3 amino acids: CASSLGIYGRTDTQYF. In DNA, the CDR3 is TGTGCCAGCAGCTTAGGTATATATGGCCGCACAGATACGCAGTATTTT. The full variable domain, in which reference TRBV11-3 and TRBJ2-3 provide the parts outside the CDR3, is EAGVVQSPRYKIIEKKQPVAFWCNPISGHNTLYWYLQNLGQGPELLIRYENEEAVDDSQLPKDRFSAERLKGVDSTLKIQPAELGDSAVYLCASSLGIYGRTDTQYFGPGTRLTVL.

The rearrangement joins TRBV5-1 to TRBJ2-1, with 8 bases fitting TRBD2. CDR1 is SGHRS, CDR2 YFSETQ, per germline. The length of the CDR3 is 14 residues. The V gene end was trimmed by 4 bases and the J gene end by 4 bases; junction bases not matched to a gene: 4. The CDR3 sequence: CASSPGGPYNEQFF. As DNA, the CDR3 is TGCGCCAGCAGCCCGGGGGGGCCGTACAATGAGCAGTTCTTC.

The chain employs TRBV18 and TRBJ2-5; 7 bases are a match to TRBD1. Trimming at V came to 3 bases and at J to 5 bases, leaving 9 bases not matched to a gene. Germline CDR1 and CDR2: KGHSH and LQKENI. There are 15 residues in the CDR3. The CDR3 nucleotides are TGTGCCAGCTCACCTGGGACAGTAGTTGGGGAGACCCAGTACTTC. Protein product: CASSPGTVVGETQYF.